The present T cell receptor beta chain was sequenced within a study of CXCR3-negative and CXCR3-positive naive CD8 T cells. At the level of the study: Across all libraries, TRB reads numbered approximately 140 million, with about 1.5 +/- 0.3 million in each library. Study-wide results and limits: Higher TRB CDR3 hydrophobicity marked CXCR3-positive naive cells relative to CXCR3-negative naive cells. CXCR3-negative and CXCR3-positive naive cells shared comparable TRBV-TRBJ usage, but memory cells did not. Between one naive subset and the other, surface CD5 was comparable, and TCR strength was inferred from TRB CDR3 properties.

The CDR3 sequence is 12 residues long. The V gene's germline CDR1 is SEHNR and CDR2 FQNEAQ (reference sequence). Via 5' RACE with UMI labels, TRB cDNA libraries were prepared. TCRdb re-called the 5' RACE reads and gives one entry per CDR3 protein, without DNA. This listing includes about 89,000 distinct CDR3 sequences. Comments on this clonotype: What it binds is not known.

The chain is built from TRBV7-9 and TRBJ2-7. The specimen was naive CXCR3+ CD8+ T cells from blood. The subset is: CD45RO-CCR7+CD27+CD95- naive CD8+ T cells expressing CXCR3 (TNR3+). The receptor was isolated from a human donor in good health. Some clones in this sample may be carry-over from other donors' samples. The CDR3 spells CASSWIPGEQYF.